Included here is one T cell receptor (beta chain) sequence, with context. Its antigen has not been determined. Base qualities are not at hand, and no much larger clone is one base apart. These data are taken from a study of control samples from healthy donors and cancer patients (dated by TCRdb to the early 2020s). The germline V gene provides CDR1 KGHDR and CDR2 SFDVKD. Including the terminal cysteine and phenylalanine, the CDR3 comprises 15 residues. CDR3 DNA is the only sequence kept; it has 45 bases, read in frame from the first base. For this chain, trimming is 6 bases at the V end and 1 base at the J end, and the number of junction bases without a gene match is 2. Library preparation employed the immunoSEQ multiplex PCR assay. The clones in this table, taken by TCRdb from immuneACCESS, are in-frame only. Not every clone is retained; where verified, under half of the shortfall comes from an unresolved V gene, and the cause of the rest is unknown. Here the sample has about 180,000 clones; 90% occur a single time. The ten largest account for 1.3% to 1.5% of the sample.

Sequencing was performed on blood. This TCR was sampled from a woman between 45 and 65 years old in good health. In this chain, TRBV24-1 is recombined with TRBJ2-1; the junction holds 10 bases that match TRBD2. The DNA sequence is TGTGCCACCAGTCGGACTAGCGGATCCTACAATGAGCAGTTCTTC. Translation gives CATSRTSGSYNEQFF.